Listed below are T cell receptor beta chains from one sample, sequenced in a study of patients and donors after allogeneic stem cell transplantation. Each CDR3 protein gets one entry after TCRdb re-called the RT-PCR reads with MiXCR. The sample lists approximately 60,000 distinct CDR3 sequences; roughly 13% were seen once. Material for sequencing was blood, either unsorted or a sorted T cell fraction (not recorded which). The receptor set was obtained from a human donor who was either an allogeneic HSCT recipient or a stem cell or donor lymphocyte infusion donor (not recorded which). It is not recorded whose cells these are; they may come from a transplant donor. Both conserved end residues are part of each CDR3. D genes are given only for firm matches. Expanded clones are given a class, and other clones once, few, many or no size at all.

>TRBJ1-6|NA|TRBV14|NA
CASSQDSWYNSPLHF
TGTGCCAGCAGCCAAGACAGTTGGTATAATTCACCCCTCCACTTT
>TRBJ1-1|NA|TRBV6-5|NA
CASSFIRGLAAFF
TGTGCCAGCAGTTTTATCCGGGGCTTAGCAGCTTTCTTT
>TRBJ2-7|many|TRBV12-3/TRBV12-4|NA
CASSLGVRDPFYEQYF
TGTGCCAGCAGTTTAGGCGTCCGGGACCCTTTCTACGAGCAGTACTTC
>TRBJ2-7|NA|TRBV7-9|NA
CASSRMTTSYEQYF
TGTGCCAGCAGCCGCATGACAACTTCATACGAGCAGTACTTC
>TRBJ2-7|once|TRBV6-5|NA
CASRPAGRYEQYF
TGTGCCAGCAGACCAGCAGGGAGATACGAGCAGTACTTC
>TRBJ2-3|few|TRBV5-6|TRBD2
CASSLDLGLAGVADTQYF
TGTGCCAGCAGCTTAGACTTGGGACTAGCGGGAGTTGCAGATACGCAGTATTTT
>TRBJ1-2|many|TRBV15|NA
CATSRDYGQGKSSYGYTF
TGTGCCACCAGCAGAGATTACGGGCAGGGGAAGAGCAGCTATGGCTACACCTTC
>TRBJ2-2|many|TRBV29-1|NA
CSAPRESGELFF
TGCAGCGCACCCAGGGAATCCGGGGAGCTGTTTTTT
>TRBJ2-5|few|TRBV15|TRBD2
CATSRDNVLAVQETQYF
TGTGCCACCAGCAGAGATAATGTGCTAGCGGTCCAAGAGACCCAGTACTTC
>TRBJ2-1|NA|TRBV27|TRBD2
CASSSWAGGKNEQFF
TGTGCCAGCAGCTCCTGGGCGGGAGGGAAAAATGAGCAGTTCTTC
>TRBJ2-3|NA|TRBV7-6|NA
CASSLAFKGPRGTDTQYF
TGTGCCAGCAGCTTAGCGTTCAAGGGGCCGAGAGGGACAGATACGCAGTATTTT
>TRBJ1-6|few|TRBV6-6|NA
CASSSGNPNSPLHF
TGTGCCAGCAGTTCGGGTAATCCCAATTCACCCCTCCACTTT
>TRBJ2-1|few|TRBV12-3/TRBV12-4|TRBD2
CASIQTSGRANEQFF
TGTGCCAGCATCCAGACTAGCGGGAGGGCCAATGAGCAGTTCTTC
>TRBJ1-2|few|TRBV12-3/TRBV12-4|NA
CASSFGGEGYGYTF
TGTGCCAGCAGTTTTGGGGGGGAAGGGTATGGCTACACCTTC
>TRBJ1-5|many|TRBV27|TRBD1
CASSSTGGWNQPQHF
TGTGCCAGCAGCTCCACAGGGGGCTGGAATCAGCCCCAGCATTTT
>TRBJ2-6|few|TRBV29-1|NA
CSVEVTGNVVGANVLTF
TGCAGCGTTGAAGTAACAGGGAATGTGGTTGGGGCCAACGTCCTGACTTTC
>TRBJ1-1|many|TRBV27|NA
CASSLAGGTEAFF
TGTGCCAGCAGTCTCGCCGGGGGCACTGAAGCTTTCTTT
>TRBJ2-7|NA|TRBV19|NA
CASGPGAYEQYF
TGTGCCAGTGGACCAGGGGCCTACGAGCAGTACTTC
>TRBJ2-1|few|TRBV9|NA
CASSVRPRGENEQFF
TGTGCCAGCAGCGTACGTCCTAGGGGGGAGAATGAGCAGTTCTTC
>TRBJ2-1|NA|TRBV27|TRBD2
CASSFFVTSGVNEQFF
TGTGCCAGCAGTTTTTTTGTGACTAGCGGCGTCAATGAGCAGTTCTTC
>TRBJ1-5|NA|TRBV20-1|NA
CSAISGGAGNQPQHF
TGCAGTGCTATTTCGGGGGGCGCGGGCAATCAGCCCCAGCATTTT
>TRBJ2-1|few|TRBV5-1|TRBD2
CASSLGTSGRYNEQFF
TGCGCCAGCAGCTTGGGAACTAGCGGGAGATACAATGAGCAGTTCTTC
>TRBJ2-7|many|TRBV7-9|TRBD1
CASSPSGQGKGEQYF
TGTGCCAGCAGCCCCAGCGGACAGGGTAAAGGCGAGCAGTACTTC
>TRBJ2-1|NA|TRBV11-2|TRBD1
CASSFRDRGYNEQFF
TGTGCCAGCAGCTTTAGGGACAGGGGCTACAATGAGCAGTTCTTC
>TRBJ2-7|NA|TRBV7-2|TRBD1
CASSLRRDRGPYEQYF
TGTGCCAGCAGCTTAAGGCGGGACAGGGGCCCCTACGAGCAGTACTTC
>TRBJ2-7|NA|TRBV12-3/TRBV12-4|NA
CASSARIGEQYF
TGTGCCAGCTCGGCTAGAATAGGCGAGCAGTACTTC
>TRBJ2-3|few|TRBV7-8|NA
CASSLAHIWSDTQYF
TGTGCCAGCAGCTTAGCGCACATTTGGTCAGATACGCAGTATTTT
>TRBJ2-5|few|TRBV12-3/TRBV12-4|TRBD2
CASSLEAGGPRLETQYF
TGTGCCAGCAGTTTGGAGGCGGGAGGCCCCCGGTTGGAGACCCAGTACTTC
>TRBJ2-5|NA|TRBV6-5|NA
CASSRWTEYQETQYF
TGTGCCAGCAGTCGTTGGACTGAGTACCAAGAGACCCAGTACTTC
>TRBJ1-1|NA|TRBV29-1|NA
CSVERLLDTEAFF
TGCAGCGTTGAAAGGCTGCTGGACACTGAAGCTTTCTTT
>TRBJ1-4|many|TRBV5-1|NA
CASSLGWDRNEKLFF
TGCGCCAGCAGCTTGGGGTGGGATCGTAATGAAAAACTGTTTTTT
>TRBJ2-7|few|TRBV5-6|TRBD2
CASSATSGDSYEQYF
TGTGCCAGCAGCGCTACTAGCGGGGACTCCTACGAGCAGTACTTC
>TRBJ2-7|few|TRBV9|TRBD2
CASSVSSGSTYEQYF
TGTGCCAGCAGCGTAAGTAGCGGGAGTACATACGAGCAGTACTTC
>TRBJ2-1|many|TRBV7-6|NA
CASSLGWNEQFF
TGTGCCAGCAGCTTGGGATGGAATGAGCAGTTCTTC
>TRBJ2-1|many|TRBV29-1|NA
CSASWTSYNEQFF
TGCAGCGCCTCTTGGACCAGTTACAATGAGCAGTTCTTC
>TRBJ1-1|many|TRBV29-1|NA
CSVVRQVEEAFF
TGCAGCGTTGTCCGACAGGTCGAGGAAGCTTTCTTT
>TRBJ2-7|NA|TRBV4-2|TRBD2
CASSQGRSGRVYEQYF
TGTGCCAGCAGCCAAGGAAGGAGCGGGAGGGTATACGAGCAGTACTTC
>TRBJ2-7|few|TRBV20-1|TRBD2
CSARRIAGGREQYF
TGCAGTGCTAGGCGAATAGCGGGAGGGAGAGAGCAGTACTTC
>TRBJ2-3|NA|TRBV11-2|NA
CASRSLAGRSADTQYF
TGTGCCAGTAGATCGTTGGCGGGAAGGAGCGCAGATACGCAGTATTTT
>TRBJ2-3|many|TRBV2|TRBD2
CASSLGLAGGGDTQYF
TGTGCCAGCAGCCTAGGACTAGCGGGAGGGGGAGATACGCAGTATTTT
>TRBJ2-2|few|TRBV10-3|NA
CAISGGPNTGELFF
TGTGCCATCAGTGGGGGGCCAAACACCGGGGAGCTGTTTTTT
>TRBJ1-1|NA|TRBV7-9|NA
CASSYGGNTEAFF
TGTGCCAGCAGCTACGGTGGGAACACTGAAGCTTTCTTT
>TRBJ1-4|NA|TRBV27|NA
CASREETNEKLFF
TGTGCCAGCAGGGAGGAAACTAATGAAAAACTGTTTTTT
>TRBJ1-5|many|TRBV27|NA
CASSPTQFYSNQPQHF
TGTGCCAGCAGTCCAACACAGTTCTATAGCAATCAGCCCCAGCATTTT
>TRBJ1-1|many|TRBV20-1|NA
CSARVTTEMNTEAFF
TGCAGTGCTAGAGTGACGACAGAGATGAACACTGAAGCTTTCTTT
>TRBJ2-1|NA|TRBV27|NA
CASSFAGFYNEQFF
TGTGCCAGCAGTTTTGCGGGCTTCTACAATGAGCAGTTCTTC
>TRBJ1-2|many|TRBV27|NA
CASSFVTEINYGYTF
TGTGCCAGCAGTTTTGTAACAGAAATTAACTATGGCTACACCTTC
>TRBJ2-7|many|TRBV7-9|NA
CASFQTSQGPSYEQYF
TGTGCCAGCTTCCAAACATCCCAGGGACCCTCCTACGAGCAGTACTTC
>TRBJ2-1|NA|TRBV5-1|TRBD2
CASSTNVSGRVSYNEQFF
TGCGCCAGCAGCACTAACGTTTCCGGGAGGGTCTCCTACAATGAGCAGTTCTTC
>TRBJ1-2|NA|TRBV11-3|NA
CASSIGHLSDGYTF
TGTGCCAGCAGCATAGGACATCTATCTGATGGCTACACCTTC
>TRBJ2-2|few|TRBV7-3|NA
CACSANFAGELFF
TGTGCCTGCAGCGCTAATTTCGCCGGGGAGCTGTTTTTT